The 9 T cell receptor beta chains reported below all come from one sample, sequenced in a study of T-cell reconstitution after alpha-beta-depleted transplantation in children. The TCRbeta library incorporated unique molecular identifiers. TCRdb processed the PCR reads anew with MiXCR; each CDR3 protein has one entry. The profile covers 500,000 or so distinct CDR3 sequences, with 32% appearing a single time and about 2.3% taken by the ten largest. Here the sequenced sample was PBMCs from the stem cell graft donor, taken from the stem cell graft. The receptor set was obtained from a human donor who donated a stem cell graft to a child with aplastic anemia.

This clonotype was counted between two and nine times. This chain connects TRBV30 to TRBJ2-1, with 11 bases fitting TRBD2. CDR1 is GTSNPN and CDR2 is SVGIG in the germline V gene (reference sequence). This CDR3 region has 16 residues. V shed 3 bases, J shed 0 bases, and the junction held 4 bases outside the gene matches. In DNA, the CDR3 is TGTGCCTGGAGCCTAGCGGGAGGAAGCTCCTACAATGAGCAGTTCTTC. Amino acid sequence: CAWSLAGGSSYNEQFF.

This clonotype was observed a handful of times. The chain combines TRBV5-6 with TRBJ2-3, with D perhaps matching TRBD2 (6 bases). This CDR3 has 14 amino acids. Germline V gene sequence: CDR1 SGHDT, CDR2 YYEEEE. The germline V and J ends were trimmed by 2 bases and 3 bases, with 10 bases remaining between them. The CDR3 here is CASSFGSRTDTQYF. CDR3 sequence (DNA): TGTGCCAGCAGCTTCGGGAGTAGGACAGATACGCAGTATTTT.

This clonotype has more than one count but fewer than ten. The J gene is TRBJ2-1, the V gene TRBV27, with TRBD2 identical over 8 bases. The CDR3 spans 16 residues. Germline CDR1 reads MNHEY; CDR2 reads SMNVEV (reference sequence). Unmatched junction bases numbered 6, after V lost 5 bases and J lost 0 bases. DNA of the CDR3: TGTGCCAGCAGTCCGAGCGGGAGTCCCTCCTACAATGAGCAGTTCTTC. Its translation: CASSPSGSPSYNEQFF.

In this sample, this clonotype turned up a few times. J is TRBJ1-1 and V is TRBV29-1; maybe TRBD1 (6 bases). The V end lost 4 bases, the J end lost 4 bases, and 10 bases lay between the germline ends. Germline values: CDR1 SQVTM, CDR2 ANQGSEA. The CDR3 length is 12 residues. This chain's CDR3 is CSVGYRATEAFF. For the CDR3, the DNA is TGCAGCGTTGGGTACAGGGCCACTGAAGCTTTCTTT.

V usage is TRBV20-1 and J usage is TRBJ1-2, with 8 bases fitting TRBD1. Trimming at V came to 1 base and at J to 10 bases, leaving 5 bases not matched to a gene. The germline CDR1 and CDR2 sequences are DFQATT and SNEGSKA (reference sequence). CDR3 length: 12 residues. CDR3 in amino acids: CSARGQGANYTF. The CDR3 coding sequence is TGCAGTGCTAGAGGGCAGGGGGCGAACTACACCTTC.

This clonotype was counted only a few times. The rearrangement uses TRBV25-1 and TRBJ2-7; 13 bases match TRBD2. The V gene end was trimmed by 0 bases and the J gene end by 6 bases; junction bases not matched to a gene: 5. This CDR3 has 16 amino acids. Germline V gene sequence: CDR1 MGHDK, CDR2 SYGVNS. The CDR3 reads CASSEYGLAGVPEQYF. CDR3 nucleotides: TGTGCCAGCAGTGAATATGGACTAGCGGGAGTACCCGAGCAGTACTTC.

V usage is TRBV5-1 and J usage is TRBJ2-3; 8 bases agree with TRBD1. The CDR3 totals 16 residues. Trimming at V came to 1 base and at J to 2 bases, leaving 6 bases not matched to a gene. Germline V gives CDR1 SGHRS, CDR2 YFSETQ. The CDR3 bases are TGCGCCAGCAGCTTGTTGTCAGGGGGCAACACAGATACGCAGTATTTT. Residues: CASSLLSGGNTDTQYF. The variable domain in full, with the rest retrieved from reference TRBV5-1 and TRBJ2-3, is KAGVTQTPRYLIKTRGQQVTLSCSPISGHRSVSWYQQTPGQGLQFLFEYFSETQRNKGNFPGRFSGRQFSNSRSEMNVSTLELGDSALYLCASSLLSGGNTDTQYFGPGTRLTVL.

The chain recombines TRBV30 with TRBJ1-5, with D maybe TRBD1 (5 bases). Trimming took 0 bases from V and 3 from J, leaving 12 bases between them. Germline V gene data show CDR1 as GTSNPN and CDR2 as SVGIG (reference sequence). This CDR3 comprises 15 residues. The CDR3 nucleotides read TGTGCCTGGAGTGTTGGGGGGTATGCCAATCAGCCCCAGCATTTT. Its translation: CAWSVGGYANQPQHF.

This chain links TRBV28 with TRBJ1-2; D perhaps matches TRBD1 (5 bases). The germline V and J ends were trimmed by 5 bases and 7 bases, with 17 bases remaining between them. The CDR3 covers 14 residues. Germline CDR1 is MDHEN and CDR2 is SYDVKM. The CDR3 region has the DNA TGTGCCAGCAGTACTGGTCAGGGAAAGGTTGGCTACACCTTC. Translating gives CASSTGQGKVGYTF.